The 3 T cell receptor beta chains listed next were all sequenced from one sample in a study of beta chain features in type 1 diabetes. Study-wide results and caveats: Researchers report that Type 1 diabetes patients had moderately but significantly shorter TCRB CDR3s across all four CD4+ subsets.

Which antigens these TCRs recognize remains unknown. Sequencing targeted expressed TCRB transcripts, as all isolated RNA had been reverse transcribed. Repertoires were generated with immunoSEQ multiplex PCR, while TCRdb's copy carries only in-frame clones and drops some. Of roughly 290,000 clones listed, over 12% are singletons. The sequenced material came from naive CD4+ T cells from blood. Every receptor here comes from a man aged 18 to 29 with type 1 diabetes.

This clone was recorded a few times. The junction departs from the called germline gene at one end, perhaps through a read error. The V call is TRBV4-3, the J call TRBJ2-1, with TRBD2 matching 10 bases. Per germline, CDR1 LGHNA and CDR2 YSLEER. The CDR3 covers 13 residues. The CDR3 DNA reads TGCGCCAGCAGCCAAGAAATGAGCGGGGGGGCAATCTTC. Amino acid sequence: CASSQEMSGGAIF.

The V call is TRBV2, the J call TRBJ2-7, with D perhaps matching TRBD2 (6 bases). Per germline, CDR1 SNHLY and CDR2 FYNNEI. The CDR3 sequence is 14 residues long. Trimming took off 4 bases at V and 1 base at J, with 11 bases between the two ends. CDR3 amino acids: CASSVREISYEQYF. CDR3 bases: TGTGCCAGCAGTGTTCGGGAGATTTCCTACGAGCAGTACTTC.

This clone was picked up a small number of times. This chain connects TRBV28 to TRBJ2-7; 8 bases are shared with TRBD1. The CDR3 is 15 residues long. The germline gives CDR1 MDHEN, CDR2 SYDVKM. Trimming cost V 6 bases and J 0 bases; bases outside gene matches: 7. CDR3 bases: TGTGCCAGCAGAATCGGACAGGGTCCCTCCTACGAGCAGTACTTC. Its protein is CASRIGQGPSYEQYF.